Sequencing of this T cell receptor beta chain was carried out in a study of blood T cell repertoires in COVID-19. Germline V gene sequence: CDR1 GTSNPN, CDR2 SVGIG (reference sequence). This CDR3 spans 16 amino acids. With 0 bases clipped from V and 5 bases from J, the junction kept 7 bases outside the gene matches. Data came from immunoSEQ multiplex PCR; TCRdb stores just in-frame clones and leaves some out. The sample carries roughly 100,000 clones, around 87% recorded once. The rearrangement links TRBV30 to TRBJ2-5; the match to TRBD2 covers 12 bases. This receptor was obtained from a woman aged 50 to 60 with COVID-19, enrolled during active disease. Specimen: peripheral blood. The CDR3 protein is CAWSVLLAGGRETQYF. CDR3 in DNA: TGTGCCTGGAGTGTACTACTAGCGGGGGGTCGGGAGACCCAGTACTTC.